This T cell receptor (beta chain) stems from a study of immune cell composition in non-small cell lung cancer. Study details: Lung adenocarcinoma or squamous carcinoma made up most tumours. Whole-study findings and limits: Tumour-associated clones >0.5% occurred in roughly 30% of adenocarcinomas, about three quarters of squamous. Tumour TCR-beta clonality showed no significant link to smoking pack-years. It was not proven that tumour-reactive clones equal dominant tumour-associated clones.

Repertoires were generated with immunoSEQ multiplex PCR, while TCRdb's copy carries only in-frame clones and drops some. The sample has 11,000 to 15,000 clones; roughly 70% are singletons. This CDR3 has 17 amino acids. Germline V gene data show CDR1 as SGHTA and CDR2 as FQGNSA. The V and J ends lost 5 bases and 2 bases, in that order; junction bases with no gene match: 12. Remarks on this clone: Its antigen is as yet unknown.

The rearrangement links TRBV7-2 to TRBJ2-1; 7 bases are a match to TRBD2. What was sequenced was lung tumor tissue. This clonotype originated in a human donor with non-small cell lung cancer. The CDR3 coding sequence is TGTGCCAGCAGCCTGAACCACGGGGGGACTACCTACAATGAGCAGTTCTTC. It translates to CASSLNHGGTTYNEQFF.